Listed below are T cell receptor beta chains from one sample, sequenced in a study of naive and memory T cell subsets. MiXCR was run by TCRdb on the UMI-ligation and nested PCR reads, yielding one entry per CDR3 protein. The sample includes 75,000 to 85,000 distinct CDR3 sequences, around 13% of them seen just once. The source material was central memory CD4+ T cells from blood. The receptors were gathered from a human donor in good health. Both conserved end residues are part of each CDR3. Each record gives: CDR3 DNA, CDR3 protein, J gene, V gene, D gene, clone size. D genes are given only for firm matches. Size tells how often a clone was seen (once, few, many) or the class of an expanded clone, and some rows leave it out.

CDR3nt: TGTGCCAGCGGAAGGACTAACTATGGCTACACCTTC
CDR3aa: CASGRTNYGYTF
j_gene: TRBJ1-2
v_gene: TRBV6-5
d_gene: .
abundance: few

CDR3nt: TGCAGCGTTGAAAGGCAGGGGTATGAGCAGTTCTTC
CDR3aa: CSVERQGYEQFF
j_gene: TRBJ2-1
v_gene: TRBV29-1
d_gene: .
abundance: few

CDR3nt: TGTGCCAGCAGCCAACAGAACTCTGGAAACACCATATATTTT
CDR3aa: CASSQQNSGNTIYF
j_gene: TRBJ1-3
v_gene: TRBV7-9
d_gene: .
abundance: .

CDR3nt: TGTGCCAGCAGCTTGGGGGGCCGGCCGAACACAGATACGCAGTATTTT
CDR3aa: CASSLGGRPNTDTQYF
j_gene: TRBJ2-3
v_gene: TRBV5-6
d_gene: .
abundance: .

CDR3nt: TGTGCCAGCAGTGTAACAGGGGAAGATACGCAGTATTTT
CDR3aa: CASSVTGEDTQYF
j_gene: TRBJ2-3
v_gene: TRBV6-1
d_gene: TRBD1
abundance: .

CDR3nt: TGTGCCATCAGTGAAAACAGGGGGCTCGGCTACACCTTC
CDR3aa: CAISENRGLGYTF
j_gene: TRBJ1-2
v_gene: TRBV10-3
d_gene: TRBD1
abundance: .

CDR3nt: TGTGCCAGCAGCCCACCCCCTGACAGGCGAGGATCCATTCAGCCCCAGCATTTT
CDR3aa: CASSPPPDRRGSIQPQHF
j_gene: TRBJ1-5
v_gene: TRBV6-9
d_gene: .
abundance: few

CDR3nt: TGTGCCAGCAGTGGGACTAGCGGGAACTATGAGCAGTTCTTC
CDR3aa: CASSGTSGNYEQFF
j_gene: TRBJ2-1
v_gene: TRBV28
d_gene: TRBD2
abundance: .

CDR3nt: TGCGCCAGCAGCCTACCACAGGGGGTCACAGATACGCAGTATTTT
CDR3aa: CASSLPQGVTDTQYF
j_gene: TRBJ2-3
v_gene: TRBV5-1
d_gene: TRBD1
abundance: .

CDR3nt: TGTGCCAGCAAGAGTCTTGGTAGCGTCCTGACTTTC
CDR3aa: CASKSLGSVLTF
j_gene: TRBJ2-6
v_gene: TRBV28
d_gene: .
abundance: many

CDR3nt: TGCGCCAGCAGCCCAATCCATTTGGATAATTCACCCCTCCACTTT
CDR3aa: CASSPIHLDNSPLHF
j_gene: TRBJ1-6
v_gene: TRBV5-1
d_gene: .
abundance: .

CDR3nt: TGTGCCAGCAGCTTTCAACAGAGCTCTGGAAACACCATATATTTT
CDR3aa: CASSFQQSSGNTIYF
j_gene: TRBJ1-3
v_gene: TRBV7-9
d_gene: .
abundance: .

CDR3nt: TGTGCCAGCAGCTTAGATTGGCAGAGCAATCAGCCCCAGCATTTT
CDR3aa: CASSLDWQSNQPQHF
j_gene: TRBJ1-5
v_gene: TRBV11-2
d_gene: .
abundance: .

CDR3nt: TGTGCCAGCAGCCAAGTTCGTGCGATCTCTGGAAACACCATATATTTT
CDR3aa: CASSQVRAISGNTIYF
j_gene: TRBJ1-3
v_gene: TRBV14
d_gene: .
abundance: .

CDR3nt: TGCAGTGCTAGCTCCCCTCGGTGGGGGAGCACAGATACGCAGTATTTT
CDR3aa: CSASSPRWGSTDTQYF
j_gene: TRBJ2-3
v_gene: TRBV20-1
d_gene: .
abundance: .

CDR3nt: TGTGCCAGCAGTTACTCCCCCCAGACAGGGTTCGTGGAGACCCAGTACTTC
CDR3aa: CASSYSPQTGFVETQYF
j_gene: TRBJ2-5
v_gene: TRBV6-5
d_gene: TRBD1
abundance: many

CDR3nt: TGTGCCATCAGTGAGGGGGGGACAGGGGTCTACGAGCAGTACTTC
CDR3aa: CAISEGGTGVYEQYF
j_gene: TRBJ2-7
v_gene: TRBV10-3
d_gene: TRBD1
abundance: .

CDR3nt: TGTGCCAGCAGCTTAGCGCGTACCTACGAGCAGTACTTC
CDR3aa: CASSLARTYEQYF
j_gene: TRBJ2-7
v_gene: TRBV7-2
d_gene: .
abundance: .

CDR3nt: TGTGCCAGCAGGGTAGAGACAGGGGGCGGACCCCACTATGGCTACACCTTC
CDR3aa: CASRVETGGGPHYGYTF
j_gene: TRBJ1-2
v_gene: TRBV27
d_gene: TRBD1
abundance: .

CDR3nt: TGTGCCAGCGGGCGGGAGACCCAGTACTTC
CDR3aa: CASGRETQYF
j_gene: TRBJ2-5
v_gene: TRBV2
d_gene: .
abundance: many

CDR3nt: TGTGCCAGCAGCCAAGGTCCATCGGTCCGTGAAAAACTGTTTTTT
CDR3aa: CASSQGPSVREKLFF
j_gene: TRBJ1-4
v_gene: TRBV3-1
d_gene: .
abundance: .

CDR3nt: TGTGCCAGCAGTTACGACGCGAATGAAAAACTGTTTTTT
CDR3aa: CASSYDANEKLFF
j_gene: TRBJ1-4
v_gene: TRBV6-6
d_gene: .
abundance: .

CDR3nt: TGCAGTGCTAGAGGCCTGAGGGATGGGGCCAACGTCCTGACTTTC
CDR3aa: CSARGLRDGANVLTF
j_gene: TRBJ2-6
v_gene: TRBV20-1
d_gene: .
abundance: .

CDR3nt: TGTGCCAGCAGTCGGCTCGACACCCTGAACACTGAAGCTTTCTTT
CDR3aa: CASSRLDTLNTEAFF
j_gene: TRBJ1-1
v_gene: TRBV6-5
d_gene: .
abundance: .

CDR3nt: TGCGCCAGCAGCCACGGGACAGGTGGTACACATGCCCCAGATACGCAGTATTTT
CDR3aa: CASSHGTGGTHAPDTQYF
j_gene: TRBJ2-3
v_gene: TRBV5-1
d_gene: TRBD1
abundance: .

CDR3nt: TGTGCCAGCAGCCTCGGTTCGGGAGCGTCCGGGGCCAACGTCCTGACTTTC
CDR3aa: CASSLGSGASGANVLTF
j_gene: TRBJ2-6
v_gene: TRBV6-6
d_gene: .
abundance: .

CDR3nt: TGTGCCAGTAGGGAGGGCCAGGTTCAGCCCCAGCATTTT
CDR3aa: CASREGQVQPQHF
j_gene: TRBJ1-5
v_gene: TRBV19
d_gene: .
abundance: .

CDR3nt: TGTGCCAGCGTCGCGGGAGAGCCAGATACGCAGTATTTT
CDR3aa: CASVAGEPDTQYF
j_gene: TRBJ2-3
v_gene: TRBV6-2/TRBV6-3
d_gene: TRBD2
abundance: few

CDR3nt: TGTGCCAGCAAGTTTTGGTCGACAGGGAACACTGAAGCTTTCTTT
CDR3aa: CASKFWSTGNTEAFF
j_gene: TRBJ1-1
v_gene: TRBV12-3/TRBV12-4
d_gene: .
abundance: few

CDR3nt: TGCAGCGCCCTGAAGGGGCAAGGTGGCTACACCTTC
CDR3aa: CSALKGQGGYTF
j_gene: TRBJ1-2
v_gene: TRBV29-1
d_gene: .
abundance: .

CDR3nt: TGTGCCAGCACCCTGGGGGGCCCTCTAACCCCGTATTTT
CDR3aa: CASTLGGPLTPYF
j_gene: TRBJ2-3
v_gene: TRBV12-3/TRBV12-4
d_gene: .
abundance: medium-sized

CDR3nt: TGCAGTGCTAGAGATTGGGGTACCACAGATACGCAGTATTTT
CDR3aa: CSARDWGTTDTQYF
j_gene: TRBJ2-3
v_gene: TRBV20-1
d_gene: .
abundance: many

CDR3nt: TGCGCCAGCAGCTTGGGCTGGGGAGGCACCGGGGAGCTGTTTTTT
CDR3aa: CASSLGWGGTGELFF
j_gene: TRBJ2-2
v_gene: TRBV5-1
d_gene: .
abundance: few

CDR3nt: TGTGCCTGGAGCATCGGACTAGCGGCAGATACGCAGTATTTT
CDR3aa: CAWSIGLAADTQYF
j_gene: TRBJ2-3
v_gene: TRBV30
d_gene: TRBD2
abundance: many

CDR3nt: TGTGCCAGCAGCCGCCGGACTAGCGGGAGGGGGATGGAGACCCAGTACTTC
CDR3aa: CASSRRTSGRGMETQYF
j_gene: TRBJ2-5
v_gene: TRBV3-1
d_gene: TRBD2
abundance: few

CDR3nt: TGTGCCAGCAGCCAAGATGGCGGGGGCGCGAGGTACACCTTC
CDR3aa: CASSQDGGGARYTF
j_gene: TRBJ1-2
v_gene: TRBV3-1
d_gene: .
abundance: .

CDR3nt: TGCAGTGCTAGAGATGGTGGGGGCACAGATACGCAGTATTTT
CDR3aa: CSARDGGGTDTQYF
j_gene: TRBJ2-3
v_gene: TRBV20-1
d_gene: .
abundance: many

CDR3nt: TGTGCCAGCAGTTTAATACCAAGCGCTGAAGCTTTCTTT
CDR3aa: CASSLIPSAEAFF
j_gene: TRBJ1-1
v_gene: TRBV12-3/TRBV12-4
d_gene: .
abundance: few

CDR3nt: TGTGCCAGCTCACCAGGTCAGATGAACACTGAAGCTTTCTTT
CDR3aa: CASSPGQMNTEAFF
j_gene: TRBJ1-1
v_gene: TRBV18
d_gene: .
abundance: few

CDR3nt: TGTGCCAGCAGCCTCAACAGGGGGCGGGGGGAGCTGTTTTTT
CDR3aa: CASSLNRGRGELFF
j_gene: TRBJ2-2
v_gene: TRBV3-1
d_gene: TRBD1
abundance: .

CDR3nt: TGTGCCAGTAGTATCAGTGGCGCCCATGGGGCCCAGTACTTC
CDR3aa: CASSISGAHGAQYF
j_gene: TRBJ2-5
v_gene: TRBV19
d_gene: .
abundance: many

CDR3nt: TGTGCCAGCTCTAGCGGGAGTAGGGAGACCCAGTACTTC
CDR3aa: CASSSGSRETQYF
j_gene: TRBJ2-5
v_gene: TRBV11-1
d_gene: TRBD2
abundance: .

CDR3nt: TGTGCCAGCAGTCCCTCCTGGGGAAACACCATATATTTT
CDR3aa: CASSPSWGNTIYF
j_gene: TRBJ1-3
v_gene: TRBV6-5
d_gene: .
abundance: .

CDR3nt: TGCAGCGTAACAGGGGACTACGAGCAGTACTTC
CDR3aa: CSVTGDYEQYF
j_gene: TRBJ2-7
v_gene: TRBV29-1
d_gene: TRBD1
abundance: many

CDR3nt: TGCAGCGTTGTTGGTCCCCGGGTCCATGAGCAGTTCTTC
CDR3aa: CSVVGPRVHEQFF
j_gene: TRBJ2-1
v_gene: TRBV29-1
d_gene: .
abundance: many

CDR3nt: TGTGCCAGTAGTATGCTCAGGGGAGGTGTAGAGACCCAGTACTTC
CDR3aa: CASSMLRGGVETQYF
j_gene: TRBJ2-5
v_gene: TRBV19
d_gene: .
abundance: .

CDR3nt: TGTGCCAGCAGTCGACTAGCGGGAGGAGGTAATGAGCAGTTCTTC
CDR3aa: CASSRLAGGGNEQFF
j_gene: TRBJ2-1
v_gene: TRBV2
d_gene: TRBD2
abundance: many

CDR3nt: TGTGCCAGCAGTTTTATCAGGGCGGGAAGCAATCAGCCCCAGCATTTT
CDR3aa: CASSFIRAGSNQPQHF
j_gene: TRBJ1-5
v_gene: TRBV27
d_gene: .
abundance: few

CDR3nt: TGTGCCAGCAGCCGAGAACAGGGGTCCTACGAGCAGTACTTC
CDR3aa: CASSREQGSYEQYF
j_gene: TRBJ2-7
v_gene: TRBV14
d_gene: TRBD1
abundance: .

CDR3nt: TGCGCCAGCAACATAGGGACTCTCAGCTCCTACAATGAGCAGTTCTTC
CDR3aa: CASNIGTLSSYNEQFF
j_gene: TRBJ2-1
v_gene: TRBV5-1
d_gene: .
abundance: few

CDR3nt: TGTGCCAGCAGCTTAGAGACAGGTTCACCCCTCCACTTT
CDR3aa: CASSLETGSPLHF
j_gene: TRBJ1-6
v_gene: TRBV7-2
d_gene: .
abundance: many

CDR3nt: TGTGCCAGCAGCTTAGCTTCATACAATGAGCAGTTCTTC
CDR3aa: CASSLASYNEQFF
j_gene: TRBJ2-1
v_gene: TRBV7-3
d_gene: .
abundance: many